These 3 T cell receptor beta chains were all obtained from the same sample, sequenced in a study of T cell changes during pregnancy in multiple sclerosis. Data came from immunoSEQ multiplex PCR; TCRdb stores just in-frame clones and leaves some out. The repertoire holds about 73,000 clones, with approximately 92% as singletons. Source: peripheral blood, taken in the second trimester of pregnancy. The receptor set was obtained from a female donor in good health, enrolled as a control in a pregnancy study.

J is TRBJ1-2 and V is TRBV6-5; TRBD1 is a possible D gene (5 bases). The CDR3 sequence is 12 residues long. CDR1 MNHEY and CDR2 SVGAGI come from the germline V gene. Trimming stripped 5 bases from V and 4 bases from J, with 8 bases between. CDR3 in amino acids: CASSADSYGYTF. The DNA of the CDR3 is TGTGCCAGCAGTGCAGACAGCTATGGCTACACCTTC.

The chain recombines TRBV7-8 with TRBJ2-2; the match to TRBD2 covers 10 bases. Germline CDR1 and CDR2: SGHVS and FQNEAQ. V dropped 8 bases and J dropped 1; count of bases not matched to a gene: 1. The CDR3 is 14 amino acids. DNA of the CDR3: TGTGCCAGCGGACTAGCGGAGAACACCGGGGAGCTGTTTTTT. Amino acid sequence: CASGLAENTGELFF. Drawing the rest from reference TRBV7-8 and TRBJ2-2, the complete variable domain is GAGVSQSPRYKVAKRGQDVALRCDPISGHVSLFWYQQALGQGPEFLTYFQNEAQLDKSGLPSDRFFAERPEGSVSTLKIQRTQQEDSAVYLCASGLAENTGELFFGEGSRLTVL.

For the CDR3, the DNA is TGCGCCAGCATCTCGGAGGGACAGGCTAGAAACACCATATATTTT. This sequence encodes CASISEGQARNTIYF. The chain has TRBV23-1 and TRBJ1-3; 8 nucleotides align to TRBD1. TRBV23-1 is an ORF; its function is uncertain. V shed 7 bases, J shed 5 bases, and the junction held 10 bases outside the gene matches. The CDR3 has 15 amino acids.